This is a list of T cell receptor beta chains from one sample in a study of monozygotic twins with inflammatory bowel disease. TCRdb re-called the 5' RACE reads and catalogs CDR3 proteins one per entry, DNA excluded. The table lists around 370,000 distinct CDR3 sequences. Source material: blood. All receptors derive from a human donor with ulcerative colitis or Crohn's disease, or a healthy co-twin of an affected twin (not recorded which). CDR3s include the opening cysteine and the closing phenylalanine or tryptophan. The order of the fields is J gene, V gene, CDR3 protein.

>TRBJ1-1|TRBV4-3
CASSHANDRGNTEAFF
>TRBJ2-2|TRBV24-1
CATSDTTSGELFF
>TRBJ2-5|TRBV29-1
CSVDKVQETQYF
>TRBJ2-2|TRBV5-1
CASSSTGPSSGELFF
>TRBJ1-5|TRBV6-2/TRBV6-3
CASSYDRQGSQPQHF
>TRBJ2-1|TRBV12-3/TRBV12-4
CASSFQSEFGLAGGPDHNEQFF
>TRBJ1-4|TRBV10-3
CAISAGVEKLFF
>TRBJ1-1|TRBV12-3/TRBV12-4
CASNQNRGVNTEAFF
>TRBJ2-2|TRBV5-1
CASSVGLADRTGELFF
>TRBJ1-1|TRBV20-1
CSARDPGTGGFDTEAFF
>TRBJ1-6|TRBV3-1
CASSQVPDYNSPLHF
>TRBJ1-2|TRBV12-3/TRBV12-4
CASSLTGRSYGYTF
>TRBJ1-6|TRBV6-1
CASSPWDNDSPLHF
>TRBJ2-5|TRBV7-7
CASSSHETQYF
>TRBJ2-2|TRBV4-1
CASSQLDRPGELFF
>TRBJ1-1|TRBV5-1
CASRGTGGFNTEAFF
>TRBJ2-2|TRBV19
CASSMVVATGELFF
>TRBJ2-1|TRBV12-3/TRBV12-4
CASSWWDEQFF
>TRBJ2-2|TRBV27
CASRQGYGELFF
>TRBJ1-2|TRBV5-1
CASSLIGGFGYGYTF
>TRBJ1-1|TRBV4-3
CASSQDSRGNTEAFF
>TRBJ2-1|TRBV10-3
CAISEVLGQYNEQFF
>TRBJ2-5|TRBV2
CASSAQTGTRETQYF
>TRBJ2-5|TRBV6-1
CASGLAGGTEYF
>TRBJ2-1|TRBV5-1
CASSQGDREVNEQFF
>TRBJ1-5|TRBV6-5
CASSYSWDNNQPQHF
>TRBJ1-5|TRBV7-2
CASSSEAGQGPQHF
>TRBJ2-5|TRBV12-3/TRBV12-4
CASIQRQGGRTQYF
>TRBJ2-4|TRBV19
CASSQLAKNIQYF
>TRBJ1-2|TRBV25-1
CASSDELISGQGVSGYTF